These 25 T cell receptor beta chains came from one sample sequenced in a study of Graves' ophthalmopathy and Graves' hyperthyroidism (dated by TCRdb to the late 2010s). Sequencing instrument: Illumina HiSeq 2000. For repertoire sequencing, TCR beta CDR3 regions were amplified from RNA transcripts. The first round was an RT-PCR using HTBI primers with the Qiagen OneStep RT-PCR kit, and this first round was followed by a second-round multiplex PCR, then size selection and purification. The public reads were reprocessed in TCRdb via fastp at Q25 and MiXCR, keeping in-frame beta chains. Every entry covers one CDR3 protein and lists the most common genes and DNA from its rows. Recorded for this sample are some 370,000 distinct CDR3 sequences; about a sixth of them occurred a single time. The leading ten clones occupy 2% to 3% of the sample. The sample was peripheral blood. These receptors originate from an adult woman with stable Graves' hyperthyroidism.

This clonotype was detected many times. The chain couples TRBV19 to TRBJ1-5, with 7 bases lining up with TRBD1. The V and J ends lost 5 bases and 0 bases, in that order; junction bases with no gene match: 4. The CDR3 length is 15 residues. Germline lookup yields CDR1 LNHDA and CDR2 SQIVND (reference sequence). CDR3 sequence (DNA): TGTGCCAGTAGTTGGACAGGTATTAGCAATCAGCCCCAGCATTTT. Translating gives CASSWTGISNQPQHF.

This clonotype has ten or more counts. The conserved phenylalanine or tryptophan is not found at the CDR3 terminus, so this likely reflects a read error. The gene calls are TRBV12-3 or TRBV12-4 and TRBJ1-1, with 8 bases identical to TRBD1. The junction had 20 bases not matched to a gene; V was cut back by 11 bases and J by 3 bases. CDR3 size: 17 residues. The CDR3 DNA follows: TGTGCCGGACGGCAGGGGGCTAGGCGGGGGAGGGACACTGAAGCTTTCCTT. This gives the protein CAGRQGARRGRDTEAFL.

This clonotype was seen repeatedly, ten times or more. This chain uses TRBV6-5 with TRBJ2-7; D gene ambiguous. Between the trimmed V and J ends, which lost 5 bases and 1 base, there was a span of 9 bases. Germline CDR1 is MNHEY and CDR2 is SVGAGI. The CDR3 consists of 13 residues. The CDR3 DNA is TGTGCCAGCAGTCTCACTCTGTCCTACGAGCAGTACTTC. Amino acids: CASSLTLSYEQYF.

This clonotype appeared many times. CDR3 in amino acids: CASSLDRDTGELFF. The CDR3 DNA is TGCGCCAGCAGCTTGGACAGAGACACCGGGGAGCTGTTTTTT. This chain connects TRBV5-1 to TRBJ2-2; D uncertain. CDR1 is SGHRS and CDR2 is YFSETQ in the germline V gene. This CDR3 contains 14 residues. The V end lost 0 bases, the J end lost 3 bases, and 6 bases lay between the germline ends.

This clonotype has at least ten counts. This chain uses TRBV6-1 with TRBJ2-2; D not certain. The germline V gene has CDR1 MNHNS and CDR2 SASEGT. The CDR3 covers 15 residues. Trimming stripped 7 bases from V and 5 bases from J, with 17 bases between. The CDR3 region is CASTARARSTGELFF. Here the CDR3 DNA reads TGTGCCAGCACCGCTAGGGCCAGGAGTACCGGGGAGCTGTTTTTT.

This clonotype showed up many times. This chain joins TRBV28 and TRBJ2-6; either TRBD1 or TRBD2 may supply D (6 bases each). V was clipped by 6 bases and J by 2 bases, with 8 bases between them. Germline V lookup: CDR1 MDHEN, CDR2 SYDVKM. This CDR3 contains 14 residues. The CDR3 sequence is CASRGGPGANVLTF. The CDR3 DNA reads as TGTGCCAGCAGGGGGGGCCCTGGGGCCAACGTCCTGACTTTC.

The chain carries TRBV28 and TRBJ1-1; no definite D call. Germline CDR1 MDHEN, CDR2 SYDVKM. The CDR3 runs 13 residues. V was pared by 7 bases and J by 0 bases, with 9 bases between. The CDR3 sequence: CASISPMNTEAFF. The CDR3 DNA sequence: TGTGCCAGCATATCCCCGATGAACACTGAAGCTTTCTTT. The complete variable domain, with remaining parts taken from reference TRBV28 and TRBJ1-1, reads DVKVTQSSRYLVKRTGEKVFLECVQDMDHENMFWYRQDPGLGLRLIYFSYDVKMKEKGDIPEGYSVSREKKERFSLILESASTNQTSMYLCASISPMNTEAFFGQGTRLTVV.

At least ten counts were recorded for this clonotype. V usage is TRBV20-1 and J usage is TRBJ1-5; D gene uncertain. CDR1 and CDR2 from the germline V gene are DFQATT and SNEGSKA (reference sequence). The CDR3 sequence is 14 residues long. The V end lost 0 bases, the J end lost 6 bases, and 12 bases lay between the germline ends. CDR3 residues: CSAREGGGVQPQHF. CDR3 nucleotides: TGCAGTGCTAGAGAGGGTGGAGGCGTTCAGCCCCAGCATTTT.

This clonotype was detected many times. This chain uses TRBV12-3 or TRBV12-4 with TRBJ2-3; D gene unclear. V was clipped by 5 bases and J by 1 base, with 4 bases between them. The CDR3 covers 12 residues. The CDR3 loop is CASSVRTDTQYF. CDR3 nucleotide sequence: TGTGCCAGCAGTGTACGCACAGATACGCAGTATTTT.

There are many counts of this clonotype. The CDR3 reads CASSQTGPNQPQHF. For the CDR3, the DNA is TGTGCCAGCAGCCAGACAGGTCCGAATCAGCCCCAGCATTTT. This chain joins TRBV14 and TRBJ1-5, with TRBD1 as a possible D gene (6 bases). The V gene lost 3 bases and the J gene lost 4 bases, with 10 bases spanning the gap. Germline values: CDR1 SGHDN, CDR2 FVKESK. CDR3 length equals 14 residues. The full variable domain, in which reference TRBV14 and TRBJ1-5 provide the parts outside the CDR3, is EAGVTQFPSHSVIEKGQTVTLRCDPISGHDNLYWYRRVMGKEIKFLLHFVKESKQDESGMPNNRFLAERTGGTYSTLKVQPAELEDSGVYFCASSQTGPNQPQHFGDGTRLSIL.

This clonotype has only a few counts. The chain links TRBV20-1 to TRBJ2-7; tentative D call: TRBD2 (6 bases). The ends were cut back, 5 bases at V and 7 bases at J, with 15 bases in the middle. Germline CDR1 DFQATT, CDR2 SNEGSKA (reference sequence). This CDR3 has 12 residues. CDR3 sequence (DNA): TGCAGTGCTCCGGACTATAGCTATGAGCAGTACTTC. Translating gives CSAPDYSYEQYF.

The chain is built from TRBV4-3 and TRBJ2-7, with TRBD1 matching 7 bases. This CDR3 region has 15 residues. Germline trimming cut 1 base from V and 3 bases from J; bases unmatched to any gene: 6. The germline V gene encodes CDR1 LGHNA and CDR2 YSLEER. CDR3 DNA sequence: TGCGCCAGCAGCCAAGGTGTCGCAGGGGGCTACGAGCAGTACTTC. Its translation is CASSQGVAGGYEQYF.

This clonotype was detected many times. J is TRBJ1-6 and V is TRBV7-2; 9 bases are a match to TRBD1. Germline CDR1 and CDR2: SGHTA and FQGNSA. This CDR3 is 15 amino acids long. V trimming: 0 bases; J trimming: 10 bases; junction bases outside the gene matches: 4. CDR3 nucleotides: TGTGCCAGCAGCTTAGCTGGGACAGGGAGATCACCCCTCCACTTT. As protein: CASSLAGTGRSPLHF.

This clonotype was counted at least ten times. The rearrangement joins TRBV5-1 to TRBJ2-5, with 10 bases matching TRBD1. The germline V gene encodes CDR1 SGHRS and CDR2 YFSETQ. The ends lost 6 bases at V and 1 base at J; junction bases unmatched: 6. CDR3 size: 15 residues. The CDR3 DNA follows: TGCGCCAGCACCCCAGGACAGGGGGGCCAAGAGACCCAGTACTTC. Encoded protein: CASTPGQGGQETQYF.

In this sample, this clonotype turned up many times. The chain recombines TRBV4-3 with TRBJ1-1; D is possibly TRBD1 (5 bases). CDR1 is LGHNA, CDR2 YSLEER, per germline. Between the trimmed V and J ends, which lost 4 bases and 4 bases, there was a span of 16 bases. The CDR3 runs to 15 residues. The CDR3 region is CASSPSRRGGTEAFF. The CDR3 nucleotides are TGCGCCAGCAGCCCATCCAGGCGGGGGGGCACTGAAGCTTTCTTT.

This clonotype has ten or more counts. J is TRBJ1-5 and V is TRBV2, with 10 bases aligning to TRBD1. J lost 2 bases, V lost 3 bases, and 1 base had no gene match. This CDR3 comprises 15 residues. CDR1 is SNHLY and CDR2 is FYNNEI in the germline V gene. The CDR3 loop reads CASSDDRGRNQPQHF. The CDR3 DNA reads as TGTGCCAGCAGTGATGACAGGGGGCGCAATCAGCCCCAGCATTTT. Full variable domain (outside the CDR3, taken from reference TRBV2 and TRBJ1-5): EPEVTQTPSHQVTQMGQEVILRCVPISNHLYFYWYRQILGQKVEFLVSFYNNEISEKSEIFDDQFSVERPDGSNFTLKIRSTKLEDSAMYFCASSDDRGRNQPQHFGDGTRLSIL.

This clonotype was detected a few times. The chain couples TRBV19 to TRBJ2-5, with 9 bases identical to TRBD2. The CDR3 extends over 17 amino acids. V gave up 7 bases and J gave up 2 bases; unmatched junction bases: 14. CDR1 LNHDA and CDR2 SQIVND come from the germline V gene (reference sequence). The CDR3 loop reads CASNHPGGSGRQETQYF. CDR3 DNA sequence: TGTGCCAGTAACCACCCAGGGGGTAGCGGGAGACAAGAGACCCAGTACTTC.

This clonotype appeared many times. The chain employs TRBV9 and TRBJ1-5; D is uncertain. The CDR3 totals 15 residues. Trimming pared 2 bases from V and 2 bases from J, leaving 11 bases between. The germline CDR1 and CDR2 sequences are SGDLS and YYNGEE. CDR3 bases: TGTGCCAGCAGCGTCGGTGCGAGGGGCAATCAGCCCCAGCATTTT. Its protein product is CASSVGARGNQPQHF.

In the case of this clonotype: As the CDR3 is not closed by the conserved phenylalanine or tryptophan, this likely results from a read error. No DNA is shown, since the ends of the CDR3 on it are uncertain; the CDR3 is the one TCRdb lists. The chain recombines TRBV12-5 with TRBJ1-1. Germline V CDR1 and CDR2: LGHNT, FRNRAP. The CDR3 is 17 amino acids in total, end residues counted. CDR3: CASGLVRFRASNTEACL.

This clonotype has a count of ten or more. CDR3 DNA sequence: TGTGCCAGCAGTGGAACGACAGGCGGCTACACCTTC. Protein sequence: CASSGTTGGYTF. The chain uses TRBV25-1 and TRBJ1-2, with D possibly matching TRBD1 (6 bases). CDR3 length: 12 residues. Germline V lookup: CDR1 MGHDK, CDR2 SYGVNS. The ends were cut back, 4 bases at V and 8 bases at J, with 11 bases in the middle.

At least ten counts were recorded for this clonotype. The rearrangement uses TRBV28 and TRBJ1-5, with 9 bases fitting TRBD1. V trimming: 2 bases; J trimming: 15 bases; junction bases outside the gene matches: 5. Germline V gene lookup returns CDR1 MDHEN and CDR2 SYDVKM. CDR3 length equals 12 residues. The DNA of the CDR3 is TGTGCCAGCAGTTTAGTAGGACAGGGGTGGCATTTT. Translating gives CASSLVGQGWHF.

This clonotype occurred many times. This chain uses TRBV11-2 with TRBJ2-4; 7 bases are shared with TRBD2. The germline V gene encodes CDR1 SGHAT and CDR2 FQNNGV. There are 16 residues in the CDR3. V shed 1 base and J 2 bases; nucleotides not matched to a gene: 5. The CDR3 DNA follows: TGTGCCAGCAGCTTAGCTGGGGGGGACCCCAAAAACATTCAGTACTTC. As protein: CASSLAGGDPKNIQYF.

This clonotype was seen ten or more times. As DNA, the CDR3 is TGTGCCAGCAGTTACCCCATAGCTGGGGCCAACGTCCTGACTTTC. Residues: CASSYPIAGANVLTF. The chain is built from TRBV6-2 or TRBV6-3 and TRBJ2-6; D unclear. Per the germline V gene, CDR1 is MNHEY and CDR2 is SVGEGT. The CDR3 is 15 amino acids. The V end lost 2 bases, the J end lost 2 bases, and 7 bases lay between the germline ends.

This clonotype was observed at least ten times. V and J are TRBV20-1 and TRBJ1-5; 7 nucleotides line up with TRBD1. The CDR3 length is 15 residues. After removal of 1 base from V and 0 bases from J, the junction contained 3 bases not matched to a gene. Looked up from germline, CDR1 is DFQATT and CDR2 is SNEGSKA (reference sequence). The CDR3 DNA is TGCAGTGCTAGAGGGGGACAGTTTAGCAATCAGCCCCAGCATTTT. Its translation: CSARGGQFSNQPQHF.

This clonotype was seen at least ten times. The chain links TRBV28 to TRBJ1-6, with D hard to call. This CDR3 region has 14 residues. V gave up 6 bases and J gave up 6 bases, with 12 bases separating them. In germline, CDR1 is MDHEN, CDR2 SYDVKM. The CDR3 sequence is CASRPDGFNSPLHF. CDR3 in DNA: TGTGCCAGCAGACCCGACGGGTTTAATTCACCCCTCCACTTT. The full variable domain, in which reference TRBV28 and TRBJ1-6 provide the parts outside the CDR3, is DVKVTQSSRYLVKRTGEKVFLECVQDMDHENMFWYRQDPGLGLRLIYFSYDVKMKEKGDIPEGYSVSREKKERFSLILESASTNQTSMYLCASRPDGFNSPLHFGNGTRLTVT.